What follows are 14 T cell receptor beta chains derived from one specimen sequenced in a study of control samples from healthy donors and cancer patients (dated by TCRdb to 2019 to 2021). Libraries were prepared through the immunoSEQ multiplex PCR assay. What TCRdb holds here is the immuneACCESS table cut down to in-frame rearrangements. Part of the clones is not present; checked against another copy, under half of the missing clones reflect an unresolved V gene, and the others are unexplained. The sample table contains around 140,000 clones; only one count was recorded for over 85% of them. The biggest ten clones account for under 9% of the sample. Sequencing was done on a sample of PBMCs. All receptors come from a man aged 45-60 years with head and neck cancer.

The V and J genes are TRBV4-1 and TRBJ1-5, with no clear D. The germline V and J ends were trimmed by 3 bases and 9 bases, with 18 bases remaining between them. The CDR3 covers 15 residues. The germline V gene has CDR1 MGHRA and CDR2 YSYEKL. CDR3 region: CASSQGTGSSLPQHF. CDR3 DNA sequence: TGCGCCAGCAGCCAGGGTACCGGCTCATCGCTGCCCCAGCATTTT.

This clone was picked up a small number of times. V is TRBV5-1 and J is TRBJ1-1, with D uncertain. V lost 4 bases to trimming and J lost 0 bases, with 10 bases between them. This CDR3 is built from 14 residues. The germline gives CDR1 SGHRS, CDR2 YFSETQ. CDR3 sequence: CASSPEVMNTEAFF. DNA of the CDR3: TGCGCCAGCAGCCCCGAGGTCATGAACACTGAAGCTTTCTTT.

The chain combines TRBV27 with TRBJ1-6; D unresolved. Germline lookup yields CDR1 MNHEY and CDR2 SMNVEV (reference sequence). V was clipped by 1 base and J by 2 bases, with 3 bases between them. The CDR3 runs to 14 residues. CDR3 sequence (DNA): TGTGCCAGCAGTTTATGGCCCTATAATTCACCCCTCCACTTT. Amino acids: CASSLWPYNSPLHF.

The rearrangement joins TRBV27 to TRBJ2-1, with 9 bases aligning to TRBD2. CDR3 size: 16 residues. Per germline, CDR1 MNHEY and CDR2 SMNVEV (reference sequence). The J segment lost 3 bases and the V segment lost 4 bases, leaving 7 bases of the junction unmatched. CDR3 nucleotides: TGTGCCAGCAGTTCTAGCGGGGTCGACTTCTACAATGAGCAGTTCTTC. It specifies CASSSSGVDFYNEQFF.

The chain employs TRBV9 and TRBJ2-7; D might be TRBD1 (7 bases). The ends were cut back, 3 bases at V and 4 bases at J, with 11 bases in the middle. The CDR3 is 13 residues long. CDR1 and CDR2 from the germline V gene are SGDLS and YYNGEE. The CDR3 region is CASSGTGGYEQYF. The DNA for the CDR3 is TGTGCCAGCAGCGGGACAGGAGGGTACGAGCAGTACTTC. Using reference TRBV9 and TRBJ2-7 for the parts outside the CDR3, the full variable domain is DSGVTQTPKHLITATGQRVTLRCSPRSGDLSVYWYQQSLDQGLQFLIQYYNGEERAKGNILERFSAQQFPDLHSELNLSSLELGDSALYFCASSGTGGYEQYFGPGTRLTVT.

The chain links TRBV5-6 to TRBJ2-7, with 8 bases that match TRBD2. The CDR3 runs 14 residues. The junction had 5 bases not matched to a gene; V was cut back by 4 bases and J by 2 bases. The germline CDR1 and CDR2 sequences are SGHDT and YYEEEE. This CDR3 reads CASSAGLETYEQYF. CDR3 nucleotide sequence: TGTGCCAGCAGCGCGGGACTAGAGACCTACGAGCAGTACTTC.

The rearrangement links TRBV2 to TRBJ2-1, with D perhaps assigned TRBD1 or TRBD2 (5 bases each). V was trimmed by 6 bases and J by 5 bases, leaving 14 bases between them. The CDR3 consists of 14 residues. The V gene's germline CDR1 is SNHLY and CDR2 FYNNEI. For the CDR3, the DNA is TGTGCCAGCAGCGGGGCCGTCCGGGACAATGAGCAGTTCTTC. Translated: CASSGAVRDNEQFF.

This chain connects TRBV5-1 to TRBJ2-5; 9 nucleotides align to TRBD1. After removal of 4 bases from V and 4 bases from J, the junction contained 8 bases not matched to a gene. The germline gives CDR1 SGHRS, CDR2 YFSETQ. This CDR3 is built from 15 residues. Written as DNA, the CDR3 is TGCGCCAGCAGCCACGGGACAGGGAGGCGAGAGACCCAGTACTTC. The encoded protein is CASSHGTGRRETQYF. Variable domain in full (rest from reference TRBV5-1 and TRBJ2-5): KAGVTQTPRYLIKTRGQQVTLSCSPISGHRSVSWYQQTPGQGLQFLFEYFSETQRNKGNFPGRFSGRQFSNSRSEMNVSTLELGDSALYLCASSHGTGRRETQYFGPGTRLLVL.

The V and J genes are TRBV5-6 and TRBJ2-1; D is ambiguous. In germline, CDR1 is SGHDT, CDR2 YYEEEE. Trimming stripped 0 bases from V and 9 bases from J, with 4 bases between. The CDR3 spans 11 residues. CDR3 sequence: CASSLVGEQFF. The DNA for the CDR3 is TGTGCCAGCAGCTTGGTCGGTGAGCAGTTCTTC.

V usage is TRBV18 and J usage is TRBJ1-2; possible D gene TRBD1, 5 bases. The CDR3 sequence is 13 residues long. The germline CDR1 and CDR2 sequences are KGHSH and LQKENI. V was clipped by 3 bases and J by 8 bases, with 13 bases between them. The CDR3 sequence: CASSPTGTEGYTF. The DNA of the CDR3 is TGTGCCAGCTCACCGACCGGGACCGAGGGCTACACCTTC.

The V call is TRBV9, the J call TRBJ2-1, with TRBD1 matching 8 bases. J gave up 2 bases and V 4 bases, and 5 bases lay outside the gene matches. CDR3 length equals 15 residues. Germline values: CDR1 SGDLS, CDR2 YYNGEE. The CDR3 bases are TGTGCCAGCAGCCCCAAGGGACAGGCCTACAATGAGCAGTTCTTC. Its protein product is CASSPKGQAYNEQFF.

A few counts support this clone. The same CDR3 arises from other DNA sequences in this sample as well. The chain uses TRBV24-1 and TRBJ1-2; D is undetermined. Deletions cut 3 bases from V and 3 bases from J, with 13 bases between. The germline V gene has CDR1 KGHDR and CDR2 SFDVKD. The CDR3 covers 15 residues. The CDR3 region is CATSDPTGGDYGYTF. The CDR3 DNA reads TGTGCCACCAGTGATCCCACCGGAGGTGACTATGGCTACACCTTC.

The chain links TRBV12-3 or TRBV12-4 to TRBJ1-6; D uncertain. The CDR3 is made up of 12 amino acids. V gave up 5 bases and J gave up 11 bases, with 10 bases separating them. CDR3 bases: TGTGCCAGCAGTCCAAGGTTTGCACCCCTCCACTTT. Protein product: CASSPRFAPLHF.

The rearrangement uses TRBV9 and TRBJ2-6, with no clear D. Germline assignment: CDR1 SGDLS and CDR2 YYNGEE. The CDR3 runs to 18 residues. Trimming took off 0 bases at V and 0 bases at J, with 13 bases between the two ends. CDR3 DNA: TGTGCCAGCAGCGTAGAGGCAGGCTTCTTCTCTGGGGCCAACGTCCTGACTTTC. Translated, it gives CASSVEAGFFSGANVLTF. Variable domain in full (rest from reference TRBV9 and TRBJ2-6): DSGVTQTPKHLITATGQRVTLRCSPRSGDLSVYWYQQSLDQGLQFLIQYYNGEERAKGNILERFSAQQFPDLHSELNLSSLELGDSALYFCASSVEAGFFSGANVLTFGAGSRLTVL.